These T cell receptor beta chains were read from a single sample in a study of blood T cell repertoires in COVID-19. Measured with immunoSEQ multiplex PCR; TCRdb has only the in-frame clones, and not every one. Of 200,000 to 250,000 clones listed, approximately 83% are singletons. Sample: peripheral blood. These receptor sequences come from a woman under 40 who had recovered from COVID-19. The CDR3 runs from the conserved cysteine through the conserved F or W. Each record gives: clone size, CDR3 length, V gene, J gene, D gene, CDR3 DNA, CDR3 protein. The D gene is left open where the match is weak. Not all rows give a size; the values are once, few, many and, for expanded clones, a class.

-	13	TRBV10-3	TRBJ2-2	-	TGTGCCATCGGCGGGTGGAACACCGGGGAGCTGTTTTTT	CAIGGWNTGELFF
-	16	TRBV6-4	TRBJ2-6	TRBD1	TGTGCCAGCAGCCCGGGACAGCTTTCTGGGGCCAACGTCCTGACTTTC	CASSPGQLSGANVLTF
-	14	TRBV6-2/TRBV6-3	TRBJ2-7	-	TGTGCCAGCAGTTATGATTCATATACAGCCGAGCAGTACTTC	CASSYDSYTAEQYF
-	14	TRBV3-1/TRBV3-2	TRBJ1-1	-	TGTGCCAGCAGCCCCCTCCGGGGGGACACTGAAGCTTTCTTT	CASSPLRGDTEAFF
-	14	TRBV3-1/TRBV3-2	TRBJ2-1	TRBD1	TGTGCCAGCAGCCAAGCACAGGGGCCCGGGGAGCAGTTCTTC	CASSQAQGPGEQFF
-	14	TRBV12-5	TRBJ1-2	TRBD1	TGTGCTAGTGGCGGGACAGGGGACCCGGGTGGCTACACCTTC	CASGGTGDPGGYTF
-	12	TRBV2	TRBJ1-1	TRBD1	TGTGCCAGCAGTGGGGACAGCACTGAAGCTTTCTTT	CASSGDSTEAFF
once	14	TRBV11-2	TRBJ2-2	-	TGTGCCAGCAGCTTAGGAGCCGACACCGGGGAGCTGTTTTTT	CASSLGADTGELFF
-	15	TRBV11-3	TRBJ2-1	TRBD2	TGTGCCAGCAGCTCAAGACTAGCGGGAGCGGGTGAGCAGTTCTTC	CASSSRLAGAGEQFF
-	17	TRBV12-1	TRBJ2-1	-	TGTGCCAGCAGCTTTGCCCCCTGGCGGGAGGGAATGTATGAGCAGTTCTTC	CASSFAPWREGMYEQFF
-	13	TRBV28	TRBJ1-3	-	TGTGCCAGCGTACAGGGAAGTGGAAACACCATATATTTT	CASVQGSGNTIYF
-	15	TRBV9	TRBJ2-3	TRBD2	TGTGCCAGCAGGGGGCTAGCGGGAGGCGCAGATACGCAGTATTTT	CASRGLAGGADTQYF